This TCR beta chain is drawn from a study of CD8+ T cells in alopecia areata. The treatment: oral pan-JAK inhibitor, 5-10 mg twice daily. Obtained from alopecia areata patients were lesional scalp punch biopsies along with peripheral blood. This CDR3 region has 16 residues. J gave up 7 bases and V 0 bases, and 4 bases lay outside the gene matches. Germline V lookup: CDR1 ENHRY, CDR2 SYGVKD. TCR sequencing used cDNA made by reverse transcription of extracted RNA. Profiled with immunoSEQ multiplex PCR; TCRdb holds only in-frame clones, not every one. The table lists 150,000 to 200,000 clones, approximately 57% of them singletons. The sample holds a few counts of this clone. As yet, its antigen is unknown. General study results and limits: Persistence in scalp and blood during tofacitinib was observed for many expanded lesional clones.

The gene calls are TRBV10-3 and TRBJ2-1; 12 nucleotides line up with TRBD2. The sample in question was CD4+ T cells sorted from blood, obtained at week 24, from a patient treated with tofacitinib. This TCR came from a human donor with alopecia areata. CDR3: CAISESTSGGTNEQFF. The CDR3, as DNA: TGTGCCATCAGTGAGTCAACTAGCGGGGGGACAAATGAGCAGTTCTTC.